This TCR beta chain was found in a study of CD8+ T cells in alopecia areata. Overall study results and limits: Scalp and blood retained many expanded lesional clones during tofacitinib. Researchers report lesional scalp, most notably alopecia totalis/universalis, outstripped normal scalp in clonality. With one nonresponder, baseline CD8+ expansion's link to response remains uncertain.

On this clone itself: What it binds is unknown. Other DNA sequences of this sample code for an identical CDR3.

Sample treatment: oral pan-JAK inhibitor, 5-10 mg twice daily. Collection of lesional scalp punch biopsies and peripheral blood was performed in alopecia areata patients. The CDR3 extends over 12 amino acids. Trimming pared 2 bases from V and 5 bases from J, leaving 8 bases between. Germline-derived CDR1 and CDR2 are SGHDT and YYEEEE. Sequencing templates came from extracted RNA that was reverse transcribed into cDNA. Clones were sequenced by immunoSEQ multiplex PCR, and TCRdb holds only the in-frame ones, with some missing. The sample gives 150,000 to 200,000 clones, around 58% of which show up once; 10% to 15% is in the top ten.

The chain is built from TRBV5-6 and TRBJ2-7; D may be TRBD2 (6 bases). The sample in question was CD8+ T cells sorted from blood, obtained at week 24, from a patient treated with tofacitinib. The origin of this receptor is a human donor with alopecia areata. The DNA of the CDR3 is TGTGCCAGCAGCTTTTGGGGGGACGAGCAGTACTTC. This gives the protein CASSFWGDEQYF.